This record concerns one T cell receptor beta chain sequence. This record comes from a study of blood T cell repertoires in COVID-19. The wider study: Samples came from the United States, Italy and Spain, spanning acute and convalescent COVID-19. PBMCs, B-cell-depleted T cells, or T cells were the source of the cDNA or gDNA that made up the material.

Germline V gene lookup returns CDR1 LGHNA and CDR2 YSLEER. V lost 4 bases to trimming and J lost 0 bases, with 17 bases between them. The CDR3 sequence is 17 residues long. The authors' processing: Estimation of nucleated cell counts was performed using reference gene primer amplification. Clones were read by immunoSEQ multiplex PCR, and TCRdb kept only the in-frame ones, dropping some. That table is the source of V, J and clone size, and D and trimming were worked out from the DNA. Among a few hundred thousand clones listed, 80% to 90% were seen once. The chain couples TRBV4-3 to TRBJ2-3; the D gene is possibly TRBD1 (6 bases). The sequence was collected from a man in his thirties or forties who had recovered from COVID-19. The sample was peripheral blood. In DNA, the CDR3 is TGCGCCAGCAGCCTGTTCCAGGGGAGAGATAGCACAGATACGCAGTATTTT. Encoded protein: CASSLFQGRDSTDTQYF.